This TCR beta chain was identified during a study of healthy donors' naive CD4 and CD8 T cells. Study results and limitations: Positive CDR3 charge linked to CD4+ cells, negative to CD8+ cells.

About this clonotype itself: The antigen remains undetermined.

Starting from 500 ng of total RNA, TCR libraries were made with linear amplification. TCRdb called the reads again in MiXCR, with one record for every CDR3 protein. The data contain around 180,000 distinct CDR3 sequences, about 70% of them seen just once; the ten biggest clones take up roughly 2.4%. The CDR3 extends over 12 amino acids. Germline CDR1 is SQVTM and CDR2 is ANQGSEA. V was cut by 4 bases and J by 3 bases, with 8 bases left in between. Sequencing was done on a sample of naive CD4+ and CD8+ T cells sorted from blood, pooled from several donors. The V gene is TRBV29-1, the J gene TRBJ2-3; D may be TRBD1 (6 bases). The source of this sequence is a pool of human donors in good health; the sample pools cells from several healthy donors. CDR3 coding DNA: TGCAGCGTTGTAGGGGGAACAGATACGCAGTATTTT. As protein: CSVVGGTDTQYF.